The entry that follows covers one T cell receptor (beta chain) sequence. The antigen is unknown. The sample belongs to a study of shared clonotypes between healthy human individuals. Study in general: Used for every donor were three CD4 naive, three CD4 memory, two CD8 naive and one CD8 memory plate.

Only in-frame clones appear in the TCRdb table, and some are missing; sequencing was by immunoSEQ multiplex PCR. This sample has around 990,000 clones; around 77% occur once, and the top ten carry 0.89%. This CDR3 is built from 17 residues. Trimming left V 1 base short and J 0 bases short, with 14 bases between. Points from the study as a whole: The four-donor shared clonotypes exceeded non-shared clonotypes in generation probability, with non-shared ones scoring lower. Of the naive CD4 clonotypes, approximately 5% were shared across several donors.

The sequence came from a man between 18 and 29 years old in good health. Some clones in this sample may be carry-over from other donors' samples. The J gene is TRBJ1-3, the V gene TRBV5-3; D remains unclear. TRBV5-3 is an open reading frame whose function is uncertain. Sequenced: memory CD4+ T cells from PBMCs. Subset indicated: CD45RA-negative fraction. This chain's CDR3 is CARSLSGLQSSGNTIYF. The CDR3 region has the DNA TGTGCCAGAAGCTTGTCTGGCCTACAGAGCTCTGGAAACACCATATATTTT.